These 24 T cell receptor beta chains were all obtained from the same sample, sequenced in a study of T-cell memory formation after mild COVID-19. TCRdb redid the calling of the 5' RACE reads with MiXCR, one entry per CDR3 protein. Here the sample spans hundreds of thousands of distinct CDR3 sequences, around 25% being singletons. Sequencing used PBMCs or a T cell subset sorted from them (not recorded which). The receptors were gathered from an adult woman who had mild COVID-19 (a few samples of this study predate the infection). Cell type and time point are not known.

The genes are TRBV12-3 or TRBV12-4 and TRBJ2-7; weak D call: TRBD2 (5 bases). CDR3 length: 16 amino acids. V was shortened by 6 bases and J by 0 bases, with 18 bases between the two germline ends. In nucleotides, the CDR3 is TGTGCCAGCAGAATCGGCGGGCCTAGAAGCTCCTACGAGCAGTACTTC. Residues: CASRIGGPRSSYEQYF.

V usage is TRBV5-4 and J usage is TRBJ2-3; 10 bases line up with TRBD2. Germline loops: CDR1 SGHNT, CDR2 YYREEE (reference sequence). The CDR3 extends over 17 amino acids. V lost 1 base to trimming and J lost 6 bases; unmatched junction nucleotides: 11. Written as DNA, the CDR3 is TGTGCCAGCAGCTTGAGGCTAGCGGGAGTAGTGATGGATACGCAGTATTTT. Amino acids: CASSLRLAGVVMDTQYF. Looking up the rest from reference TRBV5-4 and TRBJ2-3 gives the full variable domain: ETGVTQSPTHLIKTRGQQVTLRCSSQSGHNTVSWYQQALGQGPQFIFQYYREEENGRGNFPPRFSGLQFPNYSSELNVNALELDDSALYLCASSLRLAGVVMDTQYFGPGTRLTVL.

This clonotype has only a few counts. The chain recombines TRBV12-3 or TRBV12-4 with TRBJ1-1; D is uncertain. The CDR3 extends over 16 amino acids. V lost 2 bases to trimming and J lost 5 bases, with 18 bases between them. CDR3 amino acids: CASSLSGPTSRTEAFF. DNA of the CDR3: TGTGCCAGCAGTTTATCCGGACCTACGAGTAGGACTGAAGCTTTCTTT.

The chain carries TRBV4-1 and TRBJ2-3; a possible D gene is TRBD1 (5 bases). The CDR3 runs to 15 residues. Germline V gives CDR1 MGHRA, CDR2 YSYEKL. V lost 4 bases, J lost 0 bases, and 11 bases lay in between. In nucleotides, the CDR3 is TGCGCCAGCAGCCTGATGAAGGGGAGCACAGATACGCAGTATTTT. Its translation is CASSLMKGSTDTQYF.

This chain connects TRBV24-1 to TRBJ2-3; D is unresolved. This CDR3 region has 14 residues. Trimming left V 9 bases short and J 1 base short, with 13 bases between. Germline CDR1 KGHDR, CDR2 SFDVKD. CDR3 amino acids: CATSVGFGTDTQYF. DNA for the CDR3: TGTGCCACCTCAGTGGGCTTTGGCACAGATACGCAGTATTTT.

The rearrangement links TRBV3-1 to TRBJ1-6, with 9 bases matching TRBD1. CDR1 and CDR2 from the germline V gene are LGHDT and YNNKEL (reference sequence). The CDR3 covers 14 residues. V dropped 4 bases and J dropped 10; count of bases not matched to a gene: 5. The chain's CDR3 is CASSRGTGSSPLHF. The DNA for the CDR3 is TGTGCCAGCAGCCGCGGGACAGGGAGCTCACCCCTCCACTTT.

V is TRBV5-4 and J is TRBJ1-6; possible D gene TRBD1, 6 bases. V was clipped by 2 bases and J by 5 bases, with 8 bases between them. This CDR3 comprises 14 residues. Germline CDR1 reads SGHNT; CDR2 reads YYREEE (reference sequence). This CDR3 reads CASSLQGDNSPLHF. CDR3 DNA: TGTGCCAGCAGCTTACAGGGTGATAATTCACCCCTCCACTTT. Looking up the rest from reference TRBV5-4 and TRBJ1-6 gives the full variable domain: ETGVTQSPTHLIKTRGQQVTLRCSSQSGHNTVSWYQQALGQGPQFIFQYYREEENGRGNFPPRFSGLQFPNYSSELNVNALELDDSALYLCASSLQGDNSPLHFGNGTRLTVT.

The rearrangement links TRBV2 to TRBJ1-5; possibly TRBD1 for D (5 bases). This CDR3 comprises 15 residues. Trimming took off 5 bases at V and 0 bases at J, with 11 bases between the two ends. CDR1 and CDR2 from the germline V gene are SNHLY and FYNNEI. The CDR3 here is CASSSGRFSNQPQHF. CDR3 DNA: TGTGCCAGCAGTTCGGGACGGTTTAGCAATCAGCCCCAGCATTTT.

The genes are TRBV5-1 and TRBJ1-1; TRBD1 matches at 8 bases. With V trimmed by 4 bases and J by 1 base, 3 bases remained unmatched. The CDR3 is 14 amino acids. Germline assignment: CDR1 SGHRS and CDR2 YFSETQ. The chain's CDR3 is CASSRGQANTEAFF. In DNA, the CDR3 is TGCGCCAGCAGCCGGGGACAGGCGAACACTGAAGCTTTCTTT.

This clonotype was seen once. The genes are TRBV12-3 or TRBV12-4 and TRBJ2-7; maybe TRBD1 (6 bases). Trimming shortened V by 0 bases and J by 6 bases, and 12 bases separated the two germline ends. CDR3 length: 14 amino acids. The CDR3, as DNA: TGTGCCAGCAGTTTAGCGGGCAGGGGCCGCGAGCAGTACTTC. Amino acid sequence: CASSLAGRGREQYF.

V and J are TRBV7-3 and TRBJ2-1; 12 nucleotides agree with TRBD2. Germline CDR1 and CDR2: SGHTA and FQGTGA. CDR3 length: 16 amino acids. With V trimmed by 6 bases and J by 6 bases, 9 bases remained unmatched. For the CDR3, the DNA is TGTGCCAGCAGTCGAAGGGGGGGACTAGCGGGCAATGAGCAGTTCTTC. Residues: CASSRRGGLAGNEQFF.

The V call is TRBV3-1, the J call TRBJ2-5; 8 bases align to TRBD2. Germline lookup yields CDR1 LGHDT and CDR2 YNNKEL (reference sequence). V gave up 1 base and J gave up 0 bases; unmatched junction bases: 1. This CDR3 spans 15 amino acids. Here the CDR3 reads CASSQVLADQETQYF. The CDR3 bases are TGTGCCAGCAGCCAAGTACTAGCGGACCAAGAGACCCAGTACTTC.

V is TRBV5-1 and J is TRBJ2-3; 7 nucleotides agree with TRBD1. The germline V gene encodes CDR1 SGHRS and CDR2 YFSETQ. The CDR3 has 16 amino acids. Unmatched junction bases numbered 8, after V lost 1 base and J lost 3 bases. The chain's CDR3 is CASSLTQGVGTDTQYF. CDR3 coding DNA: TGCGCCAGCAGCTTGACGCAGGGGGTCGGGACAGATACGCAGTATTTT.

The rearrangement joins TRBV6-2 or TRBV6-3 to TRBJ2-7, with 10 bases matching TRBD2. This CDR3 spans 17 amino acids. Germline trimming cut 2 bases from V and 0 bases from J; bases unmatched to any gene: 7. Looked up from germline, CDR1 is MNHEY and CDR2 is SVGEGT. CDR3 sequence reads: CASSYVASGRFSYEQYF. The DNA for the CDR3 is TGTGCCAGCAGTTACGTGGCTAGCGGGAGATTCTCCTACGAGCAGTACTTC.

The chain is built from TRBV7-9 and TRBJ1-4; no clear D gene. CDR3 length equals 13 residues. V was shortened by 4 bases and J by 7 bases, with 10 bases between the two germline ends. In germline, CDR1 is SEHNR, CDR2 FQNEAQ (reference sequence). The CDR3 loop reads CASSSVVGEKLFF. Here the CDR3 DNA reads TGTGCCAGCAGCTCGGTAGTAGGTGAAAAACTGTTTTTT.

This clonotype has a handful of counts. The chain has TRBV24-1 and TRBJ2-5, with 7 bases lining up with TRBD1. There are 15 residues in the CDR3. Germline V gives CDR1 KGHDR, CDR2 SFDVKD. V lost 3 bases to trimming and J lost 5 bases; unmatched junction nucleotides: 8. Here the CDR3 DNA reads TGTGCCACCAGTGATCGGCAGGGGGTATTGGAGACCCAGTACTTC. Protein product: CATSDRQGVLETQYF.

The genes are TRBV5-1 and TRBJ2-5; 8 nucleotides line up with TRBD1. Trimming cost V 3 bases and J 0 bases; bases outside gene matches: 13. The CDR3 extends over 18 amino acids. CDR1 is SGHRS and CDR2 is YFSETQ in the germline V gene. The CDR3 bases are TGCGCCAGCAGCTACCCGACAGGGGCACCTCTAAACCAAGAGACCCAGTACTTC. Encoded protein: CASSYPTGAPLNQETQYF.

The rearrangement links TRBV7-9 to TRBJ2-7; either TRBD1 or TRBD2 may supply D (5 bases each). Germline lookup yields CDR1 SEHNR and CDR2 FQNEAQ (reference sequence). The CDR3 has 14 amino acids. V shed 1 base and J shed 2 bases, with 9 bases lying between them. CDR3 DNA sequence: TGTGCCAGCAGCTTAGGGGACGTAACCTACGAGCAGTACTTC. The encoded protein is CASSLGDVTYEQYF.

This clonotype turned up a few times. The chain couples TRBV6-5 to TRBJ2-1; D unresolved. In germline, CDR1 is MNHEY, CDR2 SVGAGI. V gave up 6 bases and J gave up 9 bases, with 27 bases separating them. This CDR3 contains 17 residues. CDR3 nucleotide sequence: TGTGCCAGCAGGAAATTAGACTGGGTCTCATCTTCCGCTGAGCAGTTCTTC. This codes for CASRKLDWVSSSAEQFF.

This sequence joins TRBV5-1 and TRBJ2-3; 10 nucleotides align to TRBD1. CDR3 length equals 18 residues. Germline trimming cut 0 bases from V and 1 base from J; bases unmatched to any gene: 8. The V gene's germline CDR1 is SGHRS and CDR2 YFSETQ. CDR3 in amino acids: CASSLALTGTGGTDTQYF. The CDR3 DNA reads TGCGCCAGCAGCTTGGCCCTAACCGGGACAGGGGGCACAGATACGCAGTATTTT.

This clonotype has more than one count but fewer than ten. The genes are TRBV14 and TRBJ1-1, with no clear D. The ends were cut back, 0 bases at V and 11 bases at J, with 16 bases in the middle. Germline V gene data show CDR1 as SGHDN and CDR2 as FVKESK. The length of the CDR3 is 14 residues. CDR3 in DNA: TGTGCCAGCAGCCAAGATAATCATTCGGGAAGGGCTTTCTTT. It specifies CASSQDNHSGRAFF. The full variable domain, with the rest looked up from reference TRBV14 and TRBJ1-1, is EAGVTQFPSHSVIEKGQTVTLRCDPISGHDNLYWYRRVMGKEIKFLLHFVKESKQDESGMPNNRFLAERTGGTYSTLKVQPAELEDSGVYFCASSQDNHSGRAFFGQGTRLTVV.

This clonotype was picked up a small number of times. The J gene is TRBJ2-7, the V gene TRBV27, with no clear D. V was trimmed by 5 bases and J by 7 bases, leaving 15 bases between them. The length of the CDR3 is 13 residues. Germline V gives CDR1 MNHEY, CDR2 SMNVEV (reference sequence). The CDR3 region is CASSPTTAGEQYF. The CDR3 nucleotides are TGTGCCAGCAGTCCAACGACCGCAGGAGAGCAGTACTTC.

The J gene is TRBJ2-3, the V gene TRBV7-8; 14 positions agree with TRBD2. Trimming cost V 2 bases and J 2 bases; bases outside gene matches: 6. This CDR3 comprises 18 residues. Germline V gives CDR1 SGHVS, CDR2 FQNEAQ. Here the CDR3 reads CASSLPGLAGDSTDTQYF. The CDR3 nucleotides read TGTGCCAGCAGCTTACCGGGACTAGCGGGGGACTCCACAGATACGCAGTATTTT.

A few counts support this clonotype. The CDR3 region is CASSYSQGRDTQYF. Here the CDR3 DNA reads TGTGCCAGCAGTTACTCACAGGGTCGAGATACGCAGTATTTT. This rearrangement joins TRBV6-6 to TRBJ2-3; the D gene is possibly TRBD1 (6 bases). Germline V gene data show CDR1 as MNHNY and CDR2 as SVGAGI (reference sequence). The CDR3 is 14 residues long. Deletions cut 0 bases from V and 5 bases from J, with 9 bases between.